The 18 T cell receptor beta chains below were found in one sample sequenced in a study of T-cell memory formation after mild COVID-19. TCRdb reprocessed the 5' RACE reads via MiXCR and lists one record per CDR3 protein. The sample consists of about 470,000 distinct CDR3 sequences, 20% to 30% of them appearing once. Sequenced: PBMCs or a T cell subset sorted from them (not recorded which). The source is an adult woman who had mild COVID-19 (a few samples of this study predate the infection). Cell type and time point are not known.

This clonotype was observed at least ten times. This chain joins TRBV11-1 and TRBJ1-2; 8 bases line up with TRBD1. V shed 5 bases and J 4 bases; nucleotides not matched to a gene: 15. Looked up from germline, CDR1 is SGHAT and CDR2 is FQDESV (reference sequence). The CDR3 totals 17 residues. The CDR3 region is CASSLRTGTKYLYGYTF. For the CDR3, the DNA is TGTGCCAGCAGCCTCCGGACAGGGACCAAATACCTCTATGGCTACACCTTC.

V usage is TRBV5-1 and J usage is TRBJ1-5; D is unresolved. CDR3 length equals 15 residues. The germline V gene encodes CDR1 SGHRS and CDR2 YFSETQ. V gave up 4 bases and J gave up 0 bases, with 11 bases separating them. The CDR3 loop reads CASSPWPNSNQPQHF. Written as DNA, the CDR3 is TGCGCCAGCAGCCCATGGCCGAATAGCAATCAGCCCCAGCATTTT.

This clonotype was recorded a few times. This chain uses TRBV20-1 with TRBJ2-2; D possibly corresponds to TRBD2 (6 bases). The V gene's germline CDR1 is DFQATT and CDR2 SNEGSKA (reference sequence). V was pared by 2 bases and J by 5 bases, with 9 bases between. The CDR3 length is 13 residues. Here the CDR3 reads CSARQGGTGELFF. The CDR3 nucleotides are TGCAGTGCTAGACAGGGAGGAACCGGGGAGCTGTTTTTT.

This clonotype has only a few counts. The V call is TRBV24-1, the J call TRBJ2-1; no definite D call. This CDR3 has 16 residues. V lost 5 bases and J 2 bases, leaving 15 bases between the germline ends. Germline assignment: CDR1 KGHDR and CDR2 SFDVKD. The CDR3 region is CATSGKSQSAYNEQFF. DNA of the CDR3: TGTGCCACCAGTGGGAAATCACAGTCCGCCTACAATGAGCAGTTCTTC.

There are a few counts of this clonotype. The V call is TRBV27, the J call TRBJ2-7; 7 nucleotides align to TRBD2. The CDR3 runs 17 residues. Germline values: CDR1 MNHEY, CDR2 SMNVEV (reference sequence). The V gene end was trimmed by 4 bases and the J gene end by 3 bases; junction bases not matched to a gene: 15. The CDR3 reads CASSWSGLGGGRYEQYF. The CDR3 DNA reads TGTGCCAGCAGTTGGTCCGGATTGGGCGGGGGTCGCTACGAGCAGTACTTC.

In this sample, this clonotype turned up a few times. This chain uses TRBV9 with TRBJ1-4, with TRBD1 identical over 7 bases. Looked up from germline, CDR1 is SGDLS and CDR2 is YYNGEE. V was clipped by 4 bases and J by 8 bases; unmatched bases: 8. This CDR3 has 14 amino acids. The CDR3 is CASSRRQGGEKLFF. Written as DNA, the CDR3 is TGTGCCAGCAGCCGTCGACAGGGAGGGGAAAAACTGTTTTTT.

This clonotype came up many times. CDR3 in DNA: TGTGCCAGCGGGGAGGCTAGTAACACAGATACGCAGTATTTT. It codes for CASGEASNTDTQYF. The rearrangement links TRBV25-1 to TRBJ2-3, with D tentatively TRBD2 (6 bases). This CDR3 spans 14 amino acids. Trimming left V 8 bases short and J 2 bases short, with 14 bases between. The germline gives CDR1 MGHDK, CDR2 SYGVNS.

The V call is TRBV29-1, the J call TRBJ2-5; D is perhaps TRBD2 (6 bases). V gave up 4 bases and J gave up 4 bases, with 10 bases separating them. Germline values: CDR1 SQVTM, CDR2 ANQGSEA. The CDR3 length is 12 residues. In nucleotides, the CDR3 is TGCAGCGTTGTGGGAGCGGGAGAGACCCAGTACTTC. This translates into CSVVGAGETQYF.

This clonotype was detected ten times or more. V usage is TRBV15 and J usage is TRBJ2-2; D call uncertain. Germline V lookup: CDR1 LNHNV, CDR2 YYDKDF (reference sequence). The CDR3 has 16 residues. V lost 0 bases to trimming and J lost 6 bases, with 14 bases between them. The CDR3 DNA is TGTGCCACCAGCAGAGATCACCAGGCCAGCCCCGGGGAGCTGTTTTTT. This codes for CATSRDHQASPGELFF.

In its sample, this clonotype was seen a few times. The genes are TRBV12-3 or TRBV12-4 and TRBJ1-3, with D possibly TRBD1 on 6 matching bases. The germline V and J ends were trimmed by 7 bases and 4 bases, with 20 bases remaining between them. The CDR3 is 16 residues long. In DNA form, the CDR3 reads TGTGCCAGCATCCCGGGAGGGGGGACCGGGGGAAACACCATATATTTT. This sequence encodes CASIPGGGTGGNTIYF.

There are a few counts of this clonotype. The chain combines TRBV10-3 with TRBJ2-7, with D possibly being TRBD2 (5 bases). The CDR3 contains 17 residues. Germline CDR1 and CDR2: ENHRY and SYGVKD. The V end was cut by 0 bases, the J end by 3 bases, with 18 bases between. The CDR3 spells CAISESDGARAGYEQYF. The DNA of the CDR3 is TGTGCCATCAGTGAGTCGGACGGTGCGCGGGCCGGCTACGAGCAGTACTTC.

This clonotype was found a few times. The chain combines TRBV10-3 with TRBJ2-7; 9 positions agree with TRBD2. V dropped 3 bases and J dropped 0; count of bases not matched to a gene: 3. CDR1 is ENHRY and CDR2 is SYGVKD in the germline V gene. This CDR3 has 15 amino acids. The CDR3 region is CAISDPSGVSYEQYF. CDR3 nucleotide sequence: TGTGCCATCAGTGACCCTAGCGGGGTCTCCTACGAGCAGTACTTC.

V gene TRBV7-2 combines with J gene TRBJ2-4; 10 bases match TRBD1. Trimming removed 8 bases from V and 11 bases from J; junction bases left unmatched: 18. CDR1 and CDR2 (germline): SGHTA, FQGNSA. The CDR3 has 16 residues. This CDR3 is CASANRGGQGISLQYF. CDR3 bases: TGTGCCAGCGCAAACCGGGGGGGACAGGGGATTTCACTTCAGTACTTC.

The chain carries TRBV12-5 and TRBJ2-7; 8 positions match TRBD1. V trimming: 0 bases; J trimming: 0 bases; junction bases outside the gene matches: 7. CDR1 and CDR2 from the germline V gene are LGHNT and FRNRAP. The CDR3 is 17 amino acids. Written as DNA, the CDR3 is TGTGCTAGTGGTTTGGTTCTGGGACAGGAGACCTCCTACGAGCAGTACTTC. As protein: CASGLVLGQETSYEQYF.

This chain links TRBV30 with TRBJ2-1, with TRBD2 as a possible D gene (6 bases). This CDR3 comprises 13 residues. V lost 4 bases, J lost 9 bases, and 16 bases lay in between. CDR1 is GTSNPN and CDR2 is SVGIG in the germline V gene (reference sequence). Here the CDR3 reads CAWIPFSSGEQFF. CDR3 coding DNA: TGTGCCTGGATCCCGTTCAGTAGCGGTGAGCAGTTCTTC.

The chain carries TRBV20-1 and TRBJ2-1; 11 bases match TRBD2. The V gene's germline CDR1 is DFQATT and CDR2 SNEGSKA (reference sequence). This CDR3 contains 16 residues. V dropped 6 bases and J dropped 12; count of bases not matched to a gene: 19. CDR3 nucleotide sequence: TGCAGTGCCAACCTGGCTAGCGGGAGGATCCCCCTTTTGCAGTTCTTC. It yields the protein CSANLASGRIPLLQFF.

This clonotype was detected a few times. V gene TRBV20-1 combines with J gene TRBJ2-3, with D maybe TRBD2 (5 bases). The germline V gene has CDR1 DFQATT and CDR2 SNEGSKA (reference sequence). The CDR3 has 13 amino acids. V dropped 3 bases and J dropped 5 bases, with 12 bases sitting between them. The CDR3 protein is CSARWTVKDTQYF. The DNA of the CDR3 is TGCAGTGCTAGGTGGACTGTGAAAGATACGCAGTATTTT.

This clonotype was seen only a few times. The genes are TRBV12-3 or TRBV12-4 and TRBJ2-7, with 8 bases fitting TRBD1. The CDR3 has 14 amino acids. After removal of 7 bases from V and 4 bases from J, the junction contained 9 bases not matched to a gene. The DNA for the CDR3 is TGTGCCAGCACCTTTGGACAGGGATCTTACGAGCAGTACTTC. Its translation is CASTFGQGSYEQYF.